The 8 T cell receptor beta chains below were found in one sample sequenced in a study of blood T cell repertoires in COVID-19. Assay used: immunoSEQ multiplex PCR; TCRdb lists only in-frame clones, some missing. The profile shows fewer than 200,000 clones, 87% of them singletons. Sequencing used peripheral blood. The receptors were gathered from a woman between 65 and 79 years old with COVID-19, enrolled during active disease.

This clone was seen once. The CDR3 is CASSPGLAGGGEQFF. For the CDR3, the DNA is TGTGCCAGCAGCCCGGGACTAGCGGGAGGGGGTGAGCAGTTCTTC. This chain joins TRBV7-2 and TRBJ2-1; 16 bases line up with TRBD2. CDR1 is SGHTA, CDR2 FQGNSA, per germline. The CDR3 has 15 residues. The V gene end was trimmed by 5 bases and the J gene end by 9 bases; junction bases not matched to a gene: 4.

The rearrangement uses TRBV3-1 (or the pseudogene TRBV3-2) and TRBJ1-5, with 7 bases fitting TRBD1. The CDR3 is 14 residues long. Germline CDR1 and CDR2: LGHDT and YNNKEL (reference sequence). V trimming: 3 bases; J trimming: 8 bases; junction bases outside the gene matches: 7. The CDR3 region has the DNA TGTGCCAGCAGCCAGTCTACAGGGGTTGAGCCCCAGCATTTT. As protein: CASSQSTGVEPQHF.

V and J are TRBV6-5 and TRBJ1-4; TRBD1 agrees at 7 bases. V was clipped by 2 bases and J by 5 bases; unmatched bases: 5. This CDR3 has 15 residues. Germline V gene sequence: CDR1 MNHEY, CDR2 SVGAGI. Here the CDR3 DNA reads TGTGCCAGCAGTTACGGGGGACAGCAAAATGAAAAACTGTTTTTT. It codes for CASSYGGQQNEKLFF.

This chain connects TRBV5-6 to TRBJ1-1, with D uncertain. The germline V gene has CDR1 SGHDT and CDR2 YYEEEE. CDR3 length: 15 amino acids. V was clipped by 1 base and J by 3 bases, with 13 bases between them. CDR3 amino acids: CASSLFGWSYTEAFF. DNA of the CDR3: TGTGCCAGCAGCTTGTTCGGGTGGAGCTACACTGAAGCTTTCTTT. The variable domain in full, completed from reference TRBV5-6 and TRBJ1-1, reads DAGVTQSPTHLIKTRGQQVTLRCSPKSGHDTVSWYQQALGQGPQFIFQYYEEEERQRGNFPDRFSGHQFPNYSSELNVNALLLGDSALYLCASSLFGWSYTEAFFGQGTRLTVV.

The chain employs TRBV4-2 and TRBJ2-1; no firm D call. Germline V gives CDR1 LGHNA, CDR2 YNFKEQ. CDR3 length equals 16 residues. V was pared by 1 base and J by 0 bases, with 10 bases between. The CDR3 nucleotides read TGTGCCAGCAGCCAAGGCGGAAAAAGCTCCTACAATGAGCAGTTCTTC. Its protein product is CASSQGGKSSYNEQFF.

The chain has TRBV6-5 and TRBJ1-1; a possible D gene is TRBD1 (6 bases). CDR1 is MNHEY, CDR2 SVGAGI, per germline. The CDR3 loop spans 15 amino acids. V was clipped by 6 bases and J by 1 base, with 15 bases between them. The CDR3 sequence: CASRRPGTKNTEAFF. In DNA, the CDR3 is TGTGCCAGCAGGCGTCCCGGGACAAAGAACACTGAAGCTTTCTTT.

This chain links TRBV7-8 with TRBJ2-7, with D perhaps matching TRBD2 (6 bases). With 7 bases removed from V and 0 bases from J, the gap between germline ends came to 25 bases. The germline CDR1 and CDR2 sequences are SGHVS and FQNEAQ. The CDR3 is 18 residues long. For the CDR3, the DNA is TGTGCCAGCAACGGCCGGGACTCCCACGGAAAGAGCTCCTACGAGCAGTACTTC. It translates to CASNGRDSHGKSSYEQYF.

This chain connects TRBV5-1 to TRBJ1-1; D may be TRBD1 (5 bases). Germline values: CDR1 SGHRS, CDR2 YFSETQ. Trimming cost V 3 bases and J 0 bases, with 9 bases left between them. There are 14 residues in the CDR3. CDR3 region: CASSSGDLNTEAFF. CDR3 coding DNA: TGCGCCAGCAGCTCCGGGGACTTGAACACTGAAGCTTTCTTT.